Presented here are 5 T cell receptor beta chains from one specimen sequenced in a study of blood T cell repertoires in COVID-19. Sequenced by immunoSEQ multiplex PCR; TCRdb stores in-frame clones only, minus some. The repertoire consists of around 200,000 clones, with 80% to 90% occurring once and the leading ten covering roughly 4.5%. Material for sequencing was peripheral blood. These TCRs come from a woman over 75 with acute or convalescent COVID-19.

This rearrangement joins TRBV15 to TRBJ2-5, with TRBD1 matching over 8 bases. This CDR3 contains 14 residues. Germline lookup yields CDR1 LNHNV and CDR2 YYDKDF (reference sequence). The V segment lost 0 bases and the J segment 6 bases; nucleotides outside the gene matches: 3. The CDR3 loop reads CATSREGQGQTQYF. In nucleotides, the CDR3 is TGTGCCACCAGCAGAGAAGGACAGGGCCAGACCCAGTACTTC.

V and J are TRBV10-3 and TRBJ1-2; a possible D gene is TRBD1 (5 bases). The CDR3 consists of 13 residues. CDR1 ENHRY and CDR2 SYGVKD come from the germline V gene. Trimming removed 3 bases from V and 8 bases from J, with 13 bases in between. The CDR3 sequence: CAISERGERGYTF. The CDR3 coding sequence is TGTGCCATCAGTGAAAGGGGCGAGAGGGGCTACACCTTC.

The V gene is TRBV5-3, the J gene TRBJ1-5, with D perhaps TRBD1 (5 bases). TRBV5-3 is reported as an ORF; its role is uncertain. Trimming stripped 0 bases from V and 5 bases from J, with 6 bases between. The CDR3 covers 13 residues. In DNA form, the CDR3 reads TGTGCCAGAAGCTTGGTAGGGGATCAGCCCCAGCATTTT. Its protein is CARSLVGDQPQHF.

The chain is built from TRBV5-1 and TRBJ2-5; 7 nucleotides match TRBD2. The CDR3 contains 15 residues. V lost 4 bases, J lost 1 base, and 7 bases stayed unmatched. The V gene's germline CDR1 is SGHRS and CDR2 YFSETQ. The CDR3 bases are TGCGCCAGCAGCGCGGGAGCGGGGACCCAAGAGACCCAGTACTTC. Protein sequence: CASSAGAGTQETQYF.

The chain combines TRBV5-1 with TRBJ1-5, with TRBD1 matching over 7 bases. The V segment lost 0 bases and the J segment 2 bases; nucleotides outside the gene matches: 5. This CDR3 contains 16 residues. CDR1 and CDR2 (germline): SGHRS, YFSETQ. CDR3 amino acids: CASSLEGARGNQPQHF. For the CDR3, the DNA is TGCGCCAGCAGCTTGGAGGGGGCGCGGGGCAATCAGCCCCAGCATTTT. The complete variable domain, with remaining parts taken from reference TRBV5-1 and TRBJ1-5, reads KAGVTQTPRYLIKTRGQQVTLSCSPISGHRSVSWYQQTPGQGLQFLFEYFSETQRNKGNFPGRFSGRQFSNSRSEMNVSTLELGDSALYLCASSLEGARGNQPQHFGDGTRLSIL.